Below are 29 T cell receptor beta chains sequenced from a single sample in a study of OX40 agonist ivuxolimab in advanced cancers. Sequencing was performed with immunoSEQ multiplex PCR; in TCRdb, only in-frame clones are kept and a portion is missing. In the table there are about 94,000 clones, roughly 84% of which are singletons. Sequencing used CD4+ or CD8+ T cells sorted from blood, obtained in a trial of the OX40 agonist ivuxolimab. The receptors here all came from an adult with an advanced solid tumor such as melanoma, head and neck, liver or kidney cancer.

The J gene is TRBJ2-5, the V gene TRBV11-2; maybe TRBD2 (6 bases). The V end lost 0 bases, the J end lost 4 bases, and 12 bases lay between the germline ends. Germline-derived CDR1 and CDR2 are SGHAT and FQNNGV. The CDR3 consists of 15 residues. CDR3 residues: CASSLEGMGGETQYF. The CDR3 nucleotides read TGTGCCAGCAGCTTAGAGGGGATGGGAGGAGAGACCCAGTACTTC.

The rearrangement links TRBV18 to TRBJ1-5; TRBD1 might be the D (5 bases). The CDR3 has 16 residues. V gave up 6 bases and J gave up 6 bases, with 21 bases separating them. CDR1 and CDR2 from the germline V gene are KGHSH and LQKENI. The CDR3 loop reads CASSPPGRGKSQPQHF. The CDR3 nucleotides read TGTGCCAGCTCCCCGCCCGGTAGGGGAAAAAGTCAGCCCCAGCATTTT.

The chain carries TRBV16 and TRBJ1-1; D may be TRBD1 (6 bases). The V gene lost 7 bases and the J gene lost 1 base, with 16 bases spanning the gap. This CDR3 spans 15 amino acids. The germline V gene has CDR1 KGHSY and CDR2 FQNENV. CDR3 in DNA: TGTGCCAGCACCCCGGAGGGGACACCGAACACTGAAGCTTTCTTT. As protein: CASTPEGTPNTEAFF.

The chain links TRBV5-5 to TRBJ1-1, with 7 bases fitting TRBD1. The CDR3 runs to 14 residues. Per the germline V gene, CDR1 is SGHKS and CDR2 is YYEKEE (reference sequence). Trimming cost V 3 bases and J 4 bases; bases outside gene matches: 6. The CDR3 here is CASSSLGGGTEAFF. The CDR3 DNA reads as TGTGCCAGCAGCTCCCTAGGGGGCGGCACTGAAGCTTTCTTT.

The chain recombines TRBV19 with TRBJ1-4; perhaps TRBD1 as D (5 bases). Germline V gene data show CDR1 as LNHDA and CDR2 as SQIVND (reference sequence). This CDR3 has 16 amino acids. With 4 bases removed from V and 0 bases from J, the gap between germline ends came to 12 bases. The DNA for the CDR3 is TGTGCCAGTAGTAGACAGCATCTGTCAACTAATGAAAAACTGTTTTTT. Protein: CASSRQHLSTNEKLFF.

The V and J genes are TRBV5-5 and TRBJ1-4; D perhaps matches TRBD1 (6 bases). Germline V lookup: CDR1 SGHKS, CDR2 YYEKEE (reference sequence). The CDR3 has 15 residues. Trimming left V 0 bases short and J 5 bases short, with 11 bases between. CDR3 amino acids: CASSLVQGQNEKLFF. The CDR3 nucleotides are TGTGCCAGCAGCTTGGTACAGGGTCAAAATGAAAAACTGTTTTTT.

CDR3 coding DNA: TGCGCCAGCAGGGATTCGGACAGTTTGTGGGAAAAACTGTTTTTT. Its protein is CASRDSDSLWEKLFF. This chain joins TRBV5-1 and TRBJ1-4, with D possibly being TRBD1 (6 bases). Germline values: CDR1 SGHRS, CDR2 YFSETQ. V was cut by 5 bases and J by 8 bases, with 19 bases left in between. The length of the CDR3 is 15 residues.

This clone was seen once. The chain employs TRBV5-1 and TRBJ2-7, with D hard to call. The V gene lost 5 bases and the J gene lost 0 bases, with 18 bases spanning the gap. Germline lookup yields CDR1 SGHRS and CDR2 YFSETQ. There are 16 residues in the CDR3. The CDR3 nucleotides read TGCGCCAGCAGTGCCACTGGAACCCTTAGCTCCTACGAGCAGTACTTC. Amino acid sequence: CASSATGTLSSYEQYF. Drawing the rest from reference TRBV5-1 and TRBJ2-7, the complete variable domain is KAGVTQTPRYLIKTRGQQVTLSCSPISGHRSVSWYQQTPGQGLQFLFEYFSETQRNKGNFPGRFSGRQFSNSRSEMNVSTLELGDSALYLCASSATGTLSSYEQYFGPGTRLTVT.

The CDR3 region is CASSPRQGANTEAFF. The DNA of the CDR3 is TGTGCCAGCAGCCCGCGACAGGGGGCGAACACTGAAGCTTTCTTT. The V and J genes are TRBV11-1 and TRBJ1-1, with 10 bases that match TRBD1. The germline gives CDR1 SGHAT, CDR2 FQDESV (reference sequence). This CDR3 has 15 amino acids. V shed 5 bases, J shed 1 base, and the junction held 4 bases outside the gene matches.

This clone is a singleton in its sample. The rearrangement joins TRBV11-2 to TRBJ1-2; the D gene is possibly TRBD1 (6 bases). This CDR3 has 18 amino acids. Per the germline V gene, CDR1 is SGHAT and CDR2 is FQNNGV. The V and J ends lost 5 bases and 6 bases respectively, with 28 bases between them. DNA for the CDR3: TGTGCCAGCAGCCCCACGGGCGTCAGGGGACATAAGGTGAATGGCTACACCTTC. Translated, it gives CASSPTGVRGHKVNGYTF.

This chain links TRBV5-4 with TRBJ2-3, with TRBD2 matching over 7 bases. The germline V gene encodes CDR1 SGHNT and CDR2 YYREEE (reference sequence). Trimming took 4 bases from V and 5 from J; bases not matched to a gene: 7. There are 14 residues in the CDR3. CDR3 protein: CASSGRLAGDTQYF. The DNA of the CDR3 is TGTGCCAGCAGCGGGAGACTAGCCGGAGATACGCAGTATTTT.

This clone was seen just once. The chain recombines TRBV7-2 with TRBJ1-6; D not resolved. In germline, CDR1 is SGHTA, CDR2 FQGNSA. The CDR3 consists of 17 residues. V dropped 5 bases and J dropped 2 bases, with 16 bases sitting between them. The CDR3 DNA is TGTGCCAGCAGCCCAATGGGCCGGGGTCCCTATAATTCACCCCTCCACTTT. Translated: CASSPMGRGPYNSPLHF.

The rearrangement uses TRBV27 and TRBJ2-6; no clear D. The CDR3 length is 19 residues. Trimming took 5 bases from V and 0 from J, leaving 20 bases between them. The germline V gene has CDR1 MNHEY and CDR2 SMNVEV (reference sequence). CDR3 nucleotides: TGTGCCAGCAGTCCATACCCCGTTGACCTATTCTCTGGGGCCAACGTCCTGACTTTC. Its translation is CASSPYPVDLFSGANVLTF.

The sample holds a few counts of this clone. The same CDR3 also results from other DNA sequences found in this sample. J is TRBJ2-3 and V is TRBV9; 11 nucleotides line up with TRBD2. Per germline, CDR1 SGDLS and CDR2 YYNGEE. This CDR3 is built from 15 residues. The trim removed 4 bases at V and 5 bases at J, leaving 6 bases unmatched. CDR3 DNA sequence: TGTGCCAGCAGCCCTCTAGCGGGGGGCTTAGATACGCAGTATTTT. Translation gives CASSPLAGGLDTQYF.

J is TRBJ2-2 and V is TRBV12-5; D possibly corresponds to TRBD2 (5 bases). The CDR3 sequence is 16 residues long. Germline CDR1 reads LGHNT; CDR2 reads FRNRAP. Trimming took off 5 bases at V and 3 bases at J, with 16 bases between the two ends. CDR3 nucleotides: TGTGCTAGTGGTGTCTGGACTCCCCGATACACCGGGGAGCTGTTTTTT. This sequence encodes CASGVWTPRYTGELFF.

Turning to this clone: Its ends do not fully match the called genes, so a read error is possible. The chain joins TRBV6-1 to TRBJ1-3; weak D call: TRBD1 (5 bases). Germline V lookup: CDR1 MNHNS, CDR2 SASEGT. The CDR3 is 14 residues long. CDR3 coding DNA: TGTGCCAGCAGTGAAGGTCCGGGGGGAACGGGAATTTACTTT. Translated: CASSEGPGGTGIYF.

The chain recombines TRBV5-1 with TRBJ1-1; D is ambiguous. CDR1 and CDR2 from the germline V gene are SGHRS and YFSETQ. The V end lost 0 bases, the J end lost 0 bases, and 9 bases lay between the germline ends. The CDR3 spans 15 residues. DNA for the CDR3: TGCGCCAGCAGCTTGGCCGGGAAAATGAACACTGAAGCTTTCTTT. Its protein is CASSLAGKMNTEAFF.

This chain joins TRBV5-4 and TRBJ2-3, with TRBD1 matching 7 bases. The germline gives CDR1 SGHNT, CDR2 YYREEE (reference sequence). The length of the CDR3 is 13 residues. Unmatched junction bases numbered 3, after V lost 4 bases and J lost 4 bases. CDR3 nucleotides: TGTGCCAGCAGCGCGACAGGGCCAGATACGCAGTATTTT. This encodes CASSATGPDTQYF.

The chain carries TRBV4-3 and TRBJ2-7, with D possibly matching TRBD1 (6 bases). The length of the CDR3 is 13 residues. The germline V and J ends were trimmed by 4 bases and 2 bases, with 9 bases remaining between them. CDR1 and CDR2 (germline): LGHNA, YSLEER. The CDR3 nucleotides are TGCGCCAGCAGCCGCGCAGGGGCCTACGAGCAGTACTTC. Residues: CASSRAGAYEQYF.

This clone has a single count. V gene TRBV5-4 combines with J gene TRBJ2-3; 10 bases are shared with TRBD2. V shed 4 bases and J 2 bases; nucleotides not matched to a gene: 13. The CDR3 covers 18 residues. The germline V gene has CDR1 SGHNT and CDR2 YYREEE (reference sequence). DNA of the CDR3: TGTGCCAGCAGCCCCACCGGGGTGGGACTAGCGTTCACAGATACGCAGTATTTT. Its protein product is CASSPTGVGLAFTDTQYF.

The chain carries TRBV7-8 and TRBJ2-7; no reliable D call. The CDR3 covers 11 residues. CDR1 is SGHVS, CDR2 FQNEAQ, per germline. V was pared by 5 bases and J by 3 bases, with 5 bases between. The CDR3 DNA sequence: TGTGCCAGCAGCCCATACTACGAGCAGTACTTC. Translation gives CASSPYYEQYF.

Of note for this clone: The same CDR3 can be traced to other DNA sequences in this sample. This chain joins TRBV19 and TRBJ1-2, with D tentatively TRBD1 (5 bases). CDR1 and CDR2 from the germline V gene are LNHDA and SQIVND (reference sequence). V was shortened by 5 bases and J by 4 bases, with 14 bases between the two germline ends. The CDR3 runs to 14 residues. CDR3 region: CASSSSGGAYGYTF. The CDR3, as DNA: TGTGCCAGTAGTTCCTCCGGGGGAGCCTATGGCTACACCTTC.

The genes are TRBV7-2 and TRBJ2-6, with a possible D match to TRBD1 (6 bases). From germline, CDR1 is SGHTA and CDR2 FQGNSA. V dropped 5 bases and J dropped 0 bases, with 17 bases sitting between them. The CDR3 contains 18 residues. DNA of the CDR3: TGTGCCAGCAGCCAACAGGGCGTTCTTTTCTCTGGGGCCAACGTCCTGACTTTC. Amino acids: CASSQQGVLFSGANVLTF.

This clone was detected only a few times. The V and J genes are TRBV30 and TRBJ1-6, with a possible D match to TRBD1 (5 bases). From germline, CDR1 is GTSNPN and CDR2 SVGIG (reference sequence). CDR3 length: 15 residues. Deletions cut 1 base from V and 0 bases from J, with 7 bases between. The CDR3 bases are TGTGCCTGGAGTGGACAGAGCTCCTATAATTCACCCCTCCACTTT. Amino acid sequence: CAWSGQSSYNSPLHF.

The chain joins TRBV27 to TRBJ1-5; D unresolved. CDR1 MNHEY and CDR2 SMNVEV come from the germline V gene (reference sequence). Trimming shortened V by 0 bases and J by 0 bases, and 6 bases separated the two germline ends. The CDR3 spans 15 residues. The DNA for the CDR3 is TGTGCCAGCAGTTTATCAGAGAGTAGCAATCAGCCCCAGCATTTT. Translating gives CASSLSESSNQPQHF.

The genes are TRBV9 and TRBJ2-2, with 7 bases identical to TRBD1. This CDR3 comprises 16 residues. Germline CDR1 SGDLS, CDR2 YYNGEE. Losses at the gene ends were 0 bases for V and 6 bases for J; bases not matched to a gene: 8. The CDR3 loop is CASSVASRGTAGELFF. In nucleotides, the CDR3 is TGTGCCAGCAGCGTAGCGTCCAGGGGGACCGCCGGGGAGCTGTTTTTT.

The CDR3 loop is CASSLVVGRAEQYF. CDR3 nucleotide sequence: TGCGCCAGCAGCTTGGTGGTGGGGCGGGCCGAGCAGTACTTC. V is TRBV5-1 and J is TRBJ2-7; D might be TRBD1 or TRBD2, each matching 5 bases. Per germline, CDR1 SGHRS and CDR2 YFSETQ. The CDR3 is 14 amino acids. The V end was cut by 0 bases, the J end by 6 bases, with 13 bases between.

V and J are TRBV5-5 and TRBJ2-7, with D perhaps assigned TRBD1 or TRBD2 (5 bases each). This CDR3 is built from 16 residues. Per germline, CDR1 SGHKS and CDR2 YYEKEE (reference sequence). Trimming took 1 base from V and 7 from J, leaving 21 bases between them. CDR3 protein: CASSLPIRDPSREQYF. The CDR3, as DNA: TGTGCCAGCAGCTTGCCGATCCGGGACCCTTCGCGAGAGCAGTACTTC. Complete variable domain (other parts from reference TRBV5-5 and TRBJ2-7): DAGVTQSPTHLIKTRGQQVTLRCSPISGHKSVSWYQQVLGQGPQFIFQYYEKEERGRGNFPDRFSARQFPNYSSELNVNALLLGDSALYLCASSLPIRDPSREQYFGPGTRLTVT.

The genes are TRBV19 and TRBJ2-1, with D perhaps TRBD1 or TRBD2 (7 bases each). The CDR3 sequence is 15 residues long. V was trimmed by 1 base and J by 12 bases, leaving 19 bases between them. The germline V gene encodes CDR1 LNHDA and CDR2 SQIVND (reference sequence). CDR3 residues: CASSIGTGGTGGQFF. As DNA, the CDR3 is TGTGCCAGTAGTATAGGGACAGGAGGTACGGGAGGGCAGTTCTTC.